These 12 T cell receptor beta chains share one sample of origin, sequenced in a study of cytomegalovirus exposure and HLA in healthy donors. The PCR ran on 60 Vbeta and 13 Jbeta primers. Generated by immunoSEQ multiplex PCR, the TCRdb table keeps only in-frame clones and is missing some. The sample has 100,000 or so clones; approximately 80% are singletons. The sequencing input was PBMCs. All receptors come from a woman between 35 and 50 years old in good health and CMV-seropositive.

This clone was observed a few times. V usage is TRBV30 and J usage is TRBJ1-4; TRBD1 matches at 7 bases. Trimming removed 0 bases from V and 8 bases from J; junction bases left unmatched: 15. From germline, CDR1 is GTSNPN and CDR2 SVGIG (reference sequence). This CDR3 spans 17 amino acids. CDR3 nucleotides: TGTGCCTGGAGTGTCGGGGGGGGTGTAGGGGGCGCGGAAAAACTGTTTTTT. Encoded protein: CAWSVGGGVGGAEKLFF.

A few counts support this clone. V gene TRBV30 combines with J gene TRBJ1-1; 7 bases align to TRBD1. The V and J ends lost 5 bases and 0 bases, in that order; junction bases with no gene match: 3. CDR1 is GTSNPN, CDR2 SVGIG, per germline (reference sequence). The CDR3 totals 13 residues. The CDR3 reads CAWDRELNTEAFF. The CDR3 DNA is TGTGCCTGGGACAGGGAACTGAACACTGAAGCTTTCTTT.

This rearrangement joins TRBV2 to TRBJ1-2, with D maybe TRBD1 (5 bases). The CDR3 covers 14 residues. V was clipped by 5 bases and J by 6 bases, with 16 bases between them. Germline CDR1 SNHLY, CDR2 FYNNEI. CDR3 sequence reads: CASSLKQGAHGYTF. The CDR3 DNA reads as TGTGCCAGCAGTCTAAAGCAAGGGGCTCATGGCTACACCTTC.

This clone was seen only a few times. V usage is TRBV9 and J usage is TRBJ2-1; no clear D gene. Germline-derived CDR1 and CDR2 are SGDLS and YYNGEE. CDR3 length: 16 residues. V was shortened by 0 bases and J by 5 bases, with 15 bases between the two germline ends. The DNA of the CDR3 is TGTGCCAGCAGCGTAGACGACACCAGACGTAACAATGAGCAGTTCTTC. Its protein is CASSVDDTRRNNEQFF.

This chain joins TRBV27 and TRBJ2-7, with D uncertain. Per germline, CDR1 MNHEY and CDR2 SMNVEV (reference sequence). V dropped 3 bases and J dropped 0 bases, with 9 bases sitting between them. CDR3 length: 14 residues. This chain's CDR3 is CASSFGSPSYEQYF. CDR3 coding DNA: TGTGCCAGCAGTTTCGGGTCCCCCTCCTACGAGCAGTACTTC.

The rearrangement links TRBV20-1 to TRBJ2-5; the D is unclear. Germline V CDR1 and CDR2: DFQATT, SNEGSKA (reference sequence). The CDR3 is 11 amino acids. Trimming took 1 base from V and 4 from J, leaving 4 bases between them. The CDR3 DNA sequence: TGCAGTGCTAGAGTAATAGAGACCCAGTACTTC. The encoded protein is CSARVIETQYF.

The CDR3 sequence is CASSRRRVITPYQPQHF. The CDR3 nucleotides are TGTGCCAGCAGCCGCAGGAGGGTGATAACCCCGTATCAGCCCCAGCATTTT. The chain couples TRBV7-8 to TRBJ1-5, with D unresolved. This CDR3 is built from 17 residues. Trimming removed 5 bases from V and 5 bases from J, with 22 bases in between. CDR1 SGHVS and CDR2 FQNEAQ come from the germline V gene.

This chain connects TRBV30 to TRBJ1-1; D is undetermined. Trimming stripped 2 bases from V and 1 base from J, with 5 bases between. The CDR3 totals 12 residues. Germline CDR1 reads GTSNPN; CDR2 reads SVGIG (reference sequence). CDR3 amino acids: CAWSRRNTEAFF. The CDR3 nucleotides are TGTGCCTGGAGTCGGAGGAACACTGAAGCTTTCTTT.

This chain uses TRBV10-3 with TRBJ1-1; 7 bases align to TRBD1. V shed 4 bases and J 1 base; nucleotides not matched to a gene: 3. Germline V lookup: CDR1 ENHRY, CDR2 SYGVKD. The length of the CDR3 is 14 residues. CDR3: CAISGWTGNTEAFF. The CDR3 nucleotides are TGTGCCATCAGTGGCTGGACAGGGAACACTGAAGCTTTCTTT.

The V call is TRBV30, the J call TRBJ1-6, with TRBD1 as a possible D gene (5 bases). The CDR3 length is 13 residues. V lost 0 bases and J lost 12, with 12 bases in between. CDR1 GTSNPN and CDR2 SVGIG come from the germline V gene (reference sequence). CDR3 nucleotides: TGTGCCTGGAGTGTACGCGGGGGACGACCCCTCCACTTT. It encodes CAWSVRGGRPLHF.

The chain combines TRBV5-1 with TRBJ2-1; D ambiguous. V lost 1 base and J 6 bases, leaving 11 bases between the germline ends. Per germline, CDR1 SGHRS and CDR2 YFSETQ. The CDR3 totals 14 residues. This CDR3 reads CASSLSPQVNEQFF. As DNA, the CDR3 is TGCGCCAGCAGCTTGTCCCCCCAGGTCAATGAGCAGTTCTTC. The full variable domain, rest sourced from reference TRBV5-1 and TRBJ2-1, is KAGVTQTPRYLIKTRGQQVTLSCSPISGHRSVSWYQQTPGQGLQFLFEYFSETQRNKGNFPGRFSGRQFSNSRSEMNVSTLELGDSALYLCASSLSPQVNEQFFGPGTRLTVL.

Comments on this clone: The same CDR3 can be traced to other DNA sequences in this sample. The chain links TRBV18 to TRBJ1-3; TRBD1 aligns across 8 bases. Germline V gene data show CDR1 as KGHSH and CDR2 as LQKENI. This CDR3 contains 16 residues. The junction had 4 bases not matched to a gene; V was cut back by 3 bases and J by 0 bases. The chain's CDR3 is CASSPVQGASGNTIYF. The CDR3 region has the DNA TGTGCCAGCTCACCGGTCCAGGGGGCCTCTGGAAACACCATATATTTT.